This TCR beta chain stems from a study of blood T cell repertoires in COVID-19. This clone was recorded a few times. The CDR3 totals 16 residues. Original processing notes: Reference gene primers were amplified, and this amplification served to estimate nucleated cell counts. Using immunoSEQ multiplex PCR, the repertoire was profiled, and TCRdb retains in-frame clones only, with some absent. The V and J calls and clone size are taken from that table; D and trimming were inferred from the DNA. The sample shows around 140,000 clones, approximately 80% of them seen only once. This chain joins TRBV1 and TRBJ1-2; the DNA was not compared with TRBD1, the D call given in the table. TRBV1 is a recognized pseudogene. Material for sequencing was PBMCs or T cells enriched from blood (not recorded which). The receptor comes from a woman between 45 and 60 years old who had recovered from COVID-19. CDR3 sequence (DNA): TGCACCAGCAGCCAAGAGTTGGACAGGGATGACTATGGCTACACCTTC. Its translation: CTSSQELDRDDYGYTF.